This T cell receptor (beta chain) was sequenced for a study of OX40 agonist ivuxolimab in advanced cancers. As for the study in general: Ivuxolimab is an agonistic anti-OX40 (CD134) antibody, and patients were treated with it. Ivuxolimab was administered intravenously to patients at 0.01 to 10 mg/kg every 2 weeks. Partial responses were achieved by three patients, one with hepatocellular carcinoma and two with cutaneous melanoma. Study-wide points: There were also nonresponders showing low normalized T-cell clonal expansion.

Trimming pared 4 bases from V and 7 bases from J, leaving 14 bases between. The CDR3 has 14 amino acids. The germline gives CDR1 SGHRS, CDR2 YFSETQ. Profiling relied on immunoSEQ multiplex PCR, and the TCRdb table lists in-frame clones only, not all of them. The sample consists of some 95,000 clones, approximately 86% of them appearing once. To note about this clone: No antigen is known for it.

The V gene is TRBV5-1, the J gene TRBJ2-2; a possible D gene is TRBD1 (6 bases). The TCR sequence derives from an adult with an advanced solid tumor such as melanoma, head and neck, liver or kidney cancer. The sample in question was CD4+ or CD8+ T cells sorted from blood, obtained in a trial of the OX40 agonist ivuxolimab. CDR3 protein: CASSPSTGIGELFF. CDR3 nucleotide sequence: TGCGCCAGCAGCCCCTCAACAGGGATCGGGGAGCTGTTTTTT.